This T cell receptor (beta chain) stems from a study of Graves' ophthalmopathy and Graves' hyperthyroidism. At the level of the study: Researchers obtained peripheral blood at initial diagnosis, before any treatment had begun.

Exclusion applied to patients with other autoimmune diseases, uncontrolled infections, pregnancy or lactation. The diagnostic workup employed clinical symptoms, serum thyroxine, TRAb, thyroid ultrasound and orbital computed tomography. CDR3 regions of TCR beta were amplified from RNA transcripts. A first-round RT-PCR used HTBI primers, followed by a second-round multiplex PCR. TCRdb itself ran the multiplex PCR reads through MiXCR, one entry per CDR3 protein. The profile covers a few hundred thousand distinct CDR3 sequences, with roughly a sixth appearing a single time and over 9% taken by the ten largest. This clonotype was recorded at least ten times. Its antigen remains unknown. The CDR3 is 14 residues long. Between the trimmed V and J ends, which lost 7 bases and 1 base, there was a span of 16 bases. The germline V gene has CDR1 SQVTM and CDR2 ANQGSEA. Study-level results: Most thyroid clonotypes with frequency above 0.001 were detected in blood too.

The sequencing input was peripheral blood. This sequence originates from an adult man with Graves' ophthalmopathy. The V and J genes are TRBV29-1 and TRBJ2-5, with D possibly TRBD1 on 6 matching bases. The CDR3 region has the DNA TGCAGCGCTCCGGGACAAGGTGGCCAAGAGACCCAGTACTTC. It yields the protein CSAPGQGGQETQYF.